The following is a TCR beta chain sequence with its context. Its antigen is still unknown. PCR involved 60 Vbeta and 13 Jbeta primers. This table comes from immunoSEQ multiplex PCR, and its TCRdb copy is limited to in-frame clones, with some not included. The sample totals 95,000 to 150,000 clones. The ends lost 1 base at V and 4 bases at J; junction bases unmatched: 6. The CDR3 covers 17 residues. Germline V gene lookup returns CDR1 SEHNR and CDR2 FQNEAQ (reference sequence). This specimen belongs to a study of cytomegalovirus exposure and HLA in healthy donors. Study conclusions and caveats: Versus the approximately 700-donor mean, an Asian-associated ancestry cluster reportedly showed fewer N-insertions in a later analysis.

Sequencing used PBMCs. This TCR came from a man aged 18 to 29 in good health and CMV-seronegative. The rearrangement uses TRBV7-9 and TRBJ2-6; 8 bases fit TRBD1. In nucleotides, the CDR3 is TGTGCCAGCAGCTTAGTACAGGGGGGTTTGGGGGCCAACGTCCTGACTTTC. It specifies CASSLVQGGLGANVLTF.